Each of the 21 T cell receptor beta chains below was sequenced from the same sample in a study of blood T cell repertoires in COVID-19. Sequencing was performed with immunoSEQ multiplex PCR; in TCRdb, only in-frame clones are kept and a portion is missing. The sample yields some 410,000 clones, approximately 90% seen once. The sequencing input was PBMCs or T cells enriched from blood (not recorded which). Every receptor here comes from a woman aged 30 to 39 with acute COVID-19.

V usage is TRBV19 and J usage is TRBJ1-3; tentative D call: TRBD1 (5 bases). The germline CDR1 and CDR2 sequences are LNHDA and SQIVND (reference sequence). There are 13 residues in the CDR3. V was pared by 9 bases and J by 1 base, with 10 bases between. CDR3 loop: CASQGTSGNTIYF. DNA for the CDR3: TGTGCCAGCCAAGGGACTTCTGGAAACACCATATATTTT.

This chain links TRBV6-5 with TRBJ2-1; perhaps TRBD1 as D (6 bases). V lost 2 bases to trimming and J lost 10 bases, with 9 bases between them. The CDR3 has 12 residues. CDR1 is MNHEY and CDR2 is SVGAGI in the germline V gene. The CDR3, as DNA: TGTGCCAGCAGTTACGAGGGGACAGAGCAGTTCTTC. Encoded protein: CASSYEGTEQFF.

The chain couples TRBV11-1 to TRBJ2-1; TRBD2 matches 9 bases. Trimming cost V 3 bases and J 10 bases; bases outside gene matches: 7. The CDR3 runs to 14 residues. Germline-derived CDR1 and CDR2 are SGHAT and FQDESV (reference sequence). Here the CDR3 reads CASSLRGGPWEQFF. For the CDR3, the DNA is TGTGCCAGCAGCTTGCGGGGGGGCCCGTGGGAGCAGTTCTTC. Full variable domain (outside the CDR3, taken from reference TRBV11-1 and TRBJ2-1): EAEVAQSPRYKITEKSQAVAFWCDPISGHATLYWYRQILGQGPELLVQFQDESVVDDSQLPKDRFSAERLKGVDSTLKIQPAELGDSAMYLCASSLRGGPWEQFFGPGTRLTVL.

The V and J genes are TRBV7-2 and TRBJ2-7, with 9 bases that match TRBD2. This CDR3 region has 16 residues. Germline V CDR1 and CDR2: SGHTA, FQGNSA. J lost 2 bases, V lost 0 bases, and 5 bases had no gene match. As DNA, the CDR3 is TGTGCCAGCAGCTTAGCTGGCGGGGGGGGGCCCTACGAGCAGTACTTC. This codes for CASSLAGGGGPYEQYF.

The V gene is TRBV12-5, the J gene TRBJ1-1, with D unresolved. The CDR3 is 14 residues long. The V and J ends lost 1 base and 4 bases respectively, with 10 bases between them. In germline, CDR1 is LGHNT, CDR2 FRNRAP. CDR3 region: CASGLGGRVTEAFF. In DNA, the CDR3 is TGTGCTAGTGGTTTGGGTGGGAGGGTCACTGAAGCTTTCTTT.

This chain connects TRBV4-3 to TRBJ1-1; D is unresolved. CDR1 is LGHNA and CDR2 is YSLEER in the germline V gene. The CDR3 consists of 14 residues. V was cut by 7 bases and J by 1 base, with 13 bases left in between. This CDR3 is CASIPTSQNTEAFF. The CDR3 bases are TGCGCCAGCATTCCTACGAGCCAGAACACTGAAGCTTTCTTT.

This chain joins TRBV5-4 and TRBJ2-2; TRBD1 aligns across 7 bases. Trimming cost V 3 bases and J 4 bases; bases outside gene matches: 6. The CDR3 is 15 amino acids. Germline lookup yields CDR1 SGHNT and CDR2 YYREEE (reference sequence). The CDR3 DNA is TGTGCCAGCAGCTCGACAGGGTGGGGCACCGGGGAGCTGTTTTTT. The encoded protein is CASSSTGWGTGELFF.

CDR3 in DNA: TGTGCTAGTGCCCGGGGGATCAAGGGAGGGTCACCCCTCCACTTT. Residues: CASARGIKGGSPLHF. The rearrangement joins TRBV12-5 to TRBJ1-6, with a tentative D call TRBD1 (5 bases). This CDR3 has 15 amino acids. The V end lost 7 bases, the J end lost 10 bases, and 20 bases lay between the germline ends. Germline CDR1 and CDR2: LGHNT and FRNRAP.

CDR3 coding DNA: TGTGCCAGCAGTCGACTCACAGGGGGTCGGACTGAAGCTTTCTTT. It yields the protein CASSRLTGGRTEAFF. The chain recombines TRBV6-5 with TRBJ1-1; 8 bases are shared with TRBD1. The CDR3 is 15 residues long. CDR1 and CDR2 (germline): MNHEY, SVGAGI. V was pared by 5 bases and J by 5 bases, with 10 bases of the junction left unmatched.

This clone has more than one count but fewer than ten. The chain uses TRBV30 and TRBJ1-1, with no clear D. V lost 0 bases and J lost 1, with 9 bases in between. Germline CDR1 GTSNPN, CDR2 SVGIG (reference sequence). The CDR3 sequence is 14 residues long. CDR3 amino acids: CAWSVLGGNTEAFF. The CDR3 region has the DNA TGTGCCTGGAGTGTACTAGGAGGGAACACTGAAGCTTTCTTT.

J is TRBJ2-3 and V is TRBV7-9; 7 bases map to TRBD1. CDR3 length equals 15 residues. Germline loops: CDR1 SEHNR, CDR2 FQNEAQ (reference sequence). J was trimmed by 2 bases and V by 5 bases; bases with no gene match: 7. The CDR3 loop reads CASSARDSYTDTQYF. CDR3 DNA: TGTGCCAGCAGCGCACGGGACAGCTACACAGATACGCAGTATTTT.

The chain carries TRBV5-1 and TRBJ2-5; D perhaps matches TRBD2 (6 bases). The CDR3 spans 13 residues. CDR1 and CDR2 from the germline V gene are SGHRS and YFSETQ. The germline V and J ends were trimmed by 4 bases and 2 bases, with 9 bases remaining between them. CDR3 in DNA: TGCGCCAGCAGCCCGGGGGTACAAGAGACCCAGTACTTC. Translated: CASSPGVQETQYF.

The chain is built from TRBV9 and TRBJ1-1; no clear D. Germline V gene lookup returns CDR1 SGDLS and CDR2 YYNGEE. V was pared by 6 bases and J by 6 bases, with 18 bases between. This CDR3 region has 14 residues. This CDR3 is CASKTDGGSPEAFF. The CDR3 DNA reads TGTGCCAGCAAAACGGACGGCGGGAGCCCTGAAGCTTTCTTT.

This chain uses TRBV9 with TRBJ2-3; TRBD2 matches 8 bases. V dropped 0 bases and J dropped 0; count of bases not matched to a gene: 9. CDR3 length equals 18 residues. The germline gives CDR1 SGDLS, CDR2 YYNGEE. The chain's CDR3 is CASSVATRIAGSTDTQYF. The CDR3 nucleotides are TGTGCCAGCAGCGTAGCTACCCGGATAGCGGGGAGCACAGATACGCAGTATTTT.

The chain employs TRBV7-3 and TRBJ2-3; no clear D gene. CDR1 and CDR2 (germline): SGHTA, FQGTGA. The length of the CDR3 is 14 residues. Trimming took off 3 bases at V and 6 bases at J, with 13 bases between the two ends. CDR3 protein: CASSFGPPQDTQYF. DNA for the CDR3: TGTGCCAGCAGCTTTGGGCCGCCGCAGGATACGCAGTATTTT.

This chain uses TRBV5-1 with TRBJ2-2, with 11 bases identical to TRBD2. J lost 6 bases, V lost 0 bases, and 4 bases had no gene match. The length of the CDR3 is 16 residues. CDR1 and CDR2 (germline): SGHRS, YFSETQ. The CDR3, as DNA: TGCGCCAGCAGCTTGGGGACTAGCGGGTTACCCGGGGAGCTGTTTTTT. Amino acid sequence: CASSLGTSGLPGELFF.

The chain recombines TRBV19 with TRBJ1-5; TRBD1 matches at 7 bases. The germline CDR1 and CDR2 sequences are LNHDA and SQIVND (reference sequence). This CDR3 is 15 amino acids long. The J segment lost 0 bases and the V segment lost 4 bases, leaving 3 bases of the junction unmatched. Here the CDR3 reads CASSTQGDSNQPQHF. CDR3 DNA: TGTGCCAGTAGTACCCAGGGGGATAGCAATCAGCCCCAGCATTTT.

The rearrangement links TRBV4-2 to TRBJ1-2; possibly TRBD1 for D (6 bases). The CDR3 extends over 14 amino acids. CDR1 is LGHNA, CDR2 YNFKEQ, per germline. Trimming removed 0 bases from V and 8 bases from J, with 13 bases in between. This CDR3 reads CASSQEWGPRGYTF. The CDR3 bases are TGTGCCAGCAGCCAAGAATGGGGGCCTAGGGGCTACACCTTC.

This chain connects TRBV21-1 to TRBJ1-5. TRBV21-1 is listed as a pseudogene. There are 12 residues in the CDR3. The CDR3 is CARGGHNQPQHF. CDR3 coding DNA: TGTGCCCGGGGAGGACACAATCAGCCCCAGCATTTT.

The CDR3 sequence: CASSLAGTDTQYF. The DNA of the CDR3 is TGTGCCAGTAGTCTAGCGGGGACAGATACGCAGTATTTT. V gene TRBV19 combines with J gene TRBJ2-3, with 9 bases fitting TRBD2. There are 13 residues in the CDR3. Per germline, CDR1 LNHDA and CDR2 SQIVND (reference sequence). J gave up 3 bases and V 5 bases, and 0 bases lay outside the gene matches.

About this clone: One end of the junction does not line up with germline, which may come from a read error. The DNA for the CDR3 is TGTGCCAGCAGCCAAGATTTGAGGACAGGGGGGACCTTC. This sequence encodes CASSQDLRTGGTF. The chain combines TRBV14 with TRBJ2-7, with 10 bases fitting TRBD1. CDR3 length equals 13 residues. Germline CDR1 reads SGHDN; CDR2 reads FVKESK. The complete variable domain, with remaining parts taken from reference TRBV14 and TRBJ2-7, reads EAGVTQFPSHSVIEKGQTVTLRCDPISGHDNLYWYRRVMGKEIKFLLHFVKESKQDESGMPNNRFLAERTGGTYSTLKVQPAELEDSGVYFCASSQDLRTGGTFGPGTRLTVT.